These 29 T cell receptor beta chains came from one sample sequenced in a study of blood T cell repertoires in COVID-19. This table comes from immunoSEQ multiplex PCR, and its TCRdb copy is limited to in-frame clones, with some not included. The sample has some 100,000 clones; almost 95% are singletons. Sequenced input: peripheral blood. The receptor source for this set is a man aged 45-65 years with active COVID-19.

CDR3 loop: CASSEYKGRAGGNTIYF. CDR3 in DNA: TGTGCCAGCAGTGAATATAAGGGGAGGGCAGGGGGAAACACCATATATTTT. This chain uses TRBV25-1 with TRBJ1-3; perhaps TRBD1 as D (5 bases). The germline CDR1 and CDR2 sequences are MGHDK and SYGVNS. Trimming cost V 0 bases and J 4 bases, with 16 bases left between them. This CDR3 has 17 residues.

The chain couples TRBV10-1 to TRBJ2-3; tentative D call: TRBD1 (6 bases). Germline values: CDR1 WNHNN, CDR2 SYGVQD (reference sequence). The CDR3 covers 14 residues. The germline V and J ends were trimmed by 3 bases and 6 bases, with 13 bases remaining between them. The CDR3 region is CASSDVSGADTQYF. CDR3 bases: TGCGCCAGCAGTGACGTTTCAGGGGCTGATACGCAGTATTTT.

This clone was recorded a few times. The chain employs TRBV12-3 or TRBV12-4 and TRBJ1-2; no clear D gene. This CDR3 region has 13 residues. Trimming removed 2 bases at V and 7 bases at J, with 11 bases between. Here the CDR3 DNA reads TGTGCCAGCAGTTTATTTTCGCGGGGTGGCTACACCTTC. It translates to CASSLFSRGGYTF.

This clone was observed a few times. The V gene is TRBV29-1, the J gene TRBJ2-7; D is possibly TRBD2 (5 bases). This CDR3 contains 12 residues. V lost 7 bases and J 1 base, leaving 11 bases between the germline ends. The germline CDR1 and CDR2 sequences are SQVTM and ANQGSEA. The CDR3 protein is CSGKGESYEQYF. In DNA form, the CDR3 reads TGCAGCGGGAAGGGAGAGTCCTACGAGCAGTACTTC.

This clone has just one count. The chain couples TRBV10-1 to TRBJ2-7; D not resolved. Deletions cut 6 bases from V and 1 base from J, with 7 bases between. Looked up from germline, CDR1 is WNHNN and CDR2 is SYGVQD (reference sequence). This CDR3 region has 12 residues. CDR3 DNA sequence: TGCGCCAGCAGCGTATATTCCTACGAGCAGTACTTC. This codes for CASSVYSYEQYF.

The chain has TRBV9 and TRBJ2-1; 11 bases are a match to TRBD2. CDR1 is SGDLS and CDR2 is YYNGEE in the germline V gene. V was pared by 0 bases and J by 4 bases, with 9 bases of the junction left unmatched. The CDR3 covers 18 residues. The CDR3 loop reads CASSVAASSGRMYNEQFF. The DNA of the CDR3 is TGTGCCAGCAGCGTAGCTGCGTCTAGCGGGAGGATGTACAATGAGCAGTTCTTC.

This clone was found once. V usage is TRBV6-6 and J usage is TRBJ1-4; D perhaps matches TRBD1 (6 bases). Germline V lookup: CDR1 MNHNY, CDR2 SVGAGI (reference sequence). The V gene lost 7 bases and the J gene lost 5 bases, with 11 bases spanning the gap. The CDR3 is made up of 13 amino acids. This CDR3 is CASKGGGNEKLFF. CDR3 DNA sequence: TGTGCCAGCAAAGGGGGGGGGAATGAAAAACTGTTTTTT.

CDR3 in amino acids: CASSQSPGTSRYNEQFF. For the CDR3, the DNA is TGCGCCAGCAGTCAATCGCCCGGGACTAGCCGGTACAATGAGCAGTTCTTC. The rearrangement links TRBV23-1 to TRBJ2-1; 9 bases agree with TRBD2. TRBV23-1 is marked as an open reading frame, function uncertain. V lost 0 bases and J lost 4; bases outside the gene matches: 7. The CDR3 length is 17 residues.

The chain is built from TRBV27 and TRBJ1-5, with D possibly matching TRBD1 (5 bases). The CDR3 runs 15 residues. Germline V lookup: CDR1 MNHEY, CDR2 SMNVEV (reference sequence). With 3 bases removed from V and 2 bases from J, the gap between germline ends came to 11 bases. The chain's CDR3 is CASSFRGRGNQPQHF. DNA for the CDR3: TGTGCCAGCAGTTTTAGGGGTCGAGGCAATCAGCCCCAGCATTTT.

This chain uses TRBV5-5 with TRBJ2-1, with 7 nucleotides matching TRBD2. The CDR3 runs 15 residues. The germline V gene has CDR1 SGHKS and CDR2 YYEKEE (reference sequence). J gave up 0 bases and V 0 bases, and 0 bases lay outside the gene matches. The CDR3 loop reads CASSLGTSSYNEQFF. The CDR3 DNA is TGTGCCAGCAGCTTGGGGACTAGCTCCTACAATGAGCAGTTCTTC.

The V call is TRBV7-8, the J call TRBJ2-1; TRBD2 matches 9 bases. V shed 2 bases, J shed 7 bases, and the junction held 3 bases outside the gene matches. Germline V gene sequence: CDR1 SGHVS, CDR2 FQNEAQ. The CDR3 loop spans 14 amino acids. The CDR3 loop is CASSLFLAGNEQFF. CDR3 bases: TGTGCCAGCAGCTTATTCCTAGCGGGAAATGAGCAGTTCTTC.

The chain is built from TRBV9 and TRBJ2-1; 9 bases fit TRBD2. Unmatched junction bases numbered 11, after V lost 4 bases and J lost 6 bases. The CDR3 runs to 16 residues. The V gene's germline CDR1 is SGDLS and CDR2 YYNGEE. CDR3 DNA sequence: TGTGCCAGCAGCCCAAGAGGCCTAGCGGGGAGCAATGAGCAGTTCTTC. Residues: CASSPRGLAGSNEQFF.

This rearrangement joins TRBV11-2 to TRBJ2-2, with 11 bases aligning to TRBD2. This CDR3 contains 15 residues. Germline loops: CDR1 SGHAT, CDR2 FQNNGV. V lost 6 bases, J lost 8 bases, and 8 bases stayed unmatched. The CDR3 reads CASSRTSGLEGELFF. The CDR3 DNA follows: TGTGCCAGCAGTCGGACTAGCGGGTTAGAGGGGGAGCTGTTTTTT.

The rearrangement links TRBV9 to TRBJ2-7, with D unclear. The germline V gene encodes CDR1 SGDLS and CDR2 YYNGEE. This CDR3 region has 13 residues. V was cut by 7 bases and J by 3 bases, with 14 bases left in between. The CDR3: CASLRRRSYEQYF. The CDR3 DNA reads as TGTGCCAGCTTACGACGACGGAGCTACGAGCAGTACTTC.

The rearrangement links TRBV5-8 to TRBJ2-7; weak D call: TRBD2 (6 bases). The germline V and J ends were trimmed by 6 bases and 6 bases, with 22 bases remaining between them. Germline loops: CDR1 SGHTS, CDR2 YDEGEE. This CDR3 has 15 residues. CDR3 DNA: TGTGCCAGCACCCGTGGAGGCGGGACTGGGGGCGAGCAGTACTTC. Translated, it gives CASTRGGGTGGEQYF.

The CDR3 DNA reads TGTGCCAGCTCACACGCCGGGACAGGGGGGGACGAGCAGTACTTC. It yields the protein CASSHAGTGGDEQYF. The chain couples TRBV28 to TRBJ2-7, with TRBD1 identical over 11 bases. V dropped 8 bases and J dropped 5; count of bases not matched to a gene: 11. The CDR3 sequence is 15 residues long. CDR1 is MDHEN, CDR2 SYDVKM, per germline.

This chain connects TRBV9 to TRBJ1-3; D ambiguous. Trimming cost V 0 bases and J 0 bases, with 7 bases left between them. This CDR3 is built from 15 residues. The germline gives CDR1 SGDLS, CDR2 YYNGEE. CDR3 region: CASSVGGDSGNTIYF. CDR3 DNA sequence: TGTGCCAGCAGCGTAGGGGGAGACTCTGGAAACACCATATATTTT.

The rearrangement links TRBV11-1 to TRBJ2-3; D perhaps matches TRBD2 (6 bases). Between the trimmed V and J ends, which lost 5 bases and 8 bases, there was a span of 14 bases. This CDR3 comprises 13 residues. In germline, CDR1 is SGHAT, CDR2 FQDESV (reference sequence). CDR3 residues: CASSTGLGGTQYF. The CDR3 region has the DNA TGTGCCAGCAGCACGGGCCTGGGGGGTACGCAGTATTTT.

The gene calls are TRBV5-6 and TRBJ2-1, with 10 bases identical to TRBD2. Trimming cost V 2 bases and J 6 bases; bases outside gene matches: 14. Germline V gene data show CDR1 as SGHDT and CDR2 as YYEEEE. The CDR3 is 18 amino acids. The CDR3 region is CASSFLTEGLALINEQFF. CDR3 DNA sequence: TGTGCCAGCAGCTTCCTCACAGAGGGACTAGCGCTGATCAATGAGCAGTTCTTC.

The chain employs TRBV6-5 and TRBJ1-1; D remains unclear. Between the trimmed V and J ends, which lost 0 bases and 1 base, there was a span of 6 bases. The CDR3 is made up of 14 amino acids. Per the germline V gene, CDR1 is MNHEY and CDR2 is SVGAGI. The CDR3 sequence is CASSYSTENTEAFF. The DNA for the CDR3 is TGTGCCAGCAGTTACTCGACTGAGAACACTGAAGCTTTCTTT.

V is TRBV7-9 and J is TRBJ2-3, with 11 bases identical to TRBD2. The germline CDR1 and CDR2 sequences are SEHNR and FQNEAQ (reference sequence). J gave up 1 base and V 3 bases, and 3 bases lay outside the gene matches. This CDR3 comprises 16 residues. CDR3 sequence: CASSFTSGRRTDTQYF. The CDR3 nucleotides are TGTGCCAGCAGCTTCACTAGCGGGAGACGCACAGATACGCAGTATTTT. The full variable domain, in which reference TRBV7-9 and TRBJ2-3 provide the parts outside the CDR3, is DTGVSQNPRHKITKRGQNVTFRCDPISEHNRLYWYRQTLGQGPEFLTYFQNEAQLEKSRLLSDRFSAERPKGSFSTLEIQRTEQGDSAMYLCASSFTSGRRTDTQYFGPGTRLTVL.

The gene calls are TRBV27 and TRBJ2-3; tentative D call: TRBD2 (6 bases). CDR3 size: 14 residues. V lost 2 bases to trimming and J lost 2 bases, with 8 bases between them. Germline assignment: CDR1 MNHEY and CDR2 SMNVEV (reference sequence). The CDR3 coding sequence is TGTGCCAGCAGTTTAGCGGGACCCACAGATACGCAGTATTTT. Protein: CASSLAGPTDTQYF.

The chain uses TRBV5-4 and TRBJ1-1; 10 bases fit TRBD1. CDR1 is SGHNT, CDR2 YYREEE, per germline (reference sequence). The CDR3 spans 15 residues. Trimming cost V 4 bases and J 4 bases; bases outside gene matches: 7. In DNA, the CDR3 is TGTGCCAGCAGCGCGGGGACAGGGGTGGTCACTGAAGCTTTCTTT. Amino acid sequence: CASSAGTGVVTEAFF.

The rearrangement links TRBV19 to TRBJ2-2; 9 positions agree with TRBD1. This CDR3 spans 15 amino acids. CDR1 LNHDA and CDR2 SQIVND come from the germline V gene (reference sequence). V dropped 6 bases and J dropped 2; count of bases not matched to a gene: 4. The CDR3 spells CASSPGQGNTGELFF. The CDR3 DNA sequence: TGTGCCAGTAGCCCGGGACAGGGTAACACCGGGGAGCTGTTTTTT.

V gene TRBV3-1 (or the pseudogene TRBV3-2) combines with J gene TRBJ2-5, with 10 bases fitting TRBD2. This CDR3 has 16 amino acids. CDR1 LGHDT and CDR2 YNNKEL come from the germline V gene (reference sequence). J was trimmed by 1 base and V by 2 bases; bases with no gene match: 4. In nucleotides, the CDR3 is TGTGCCAGCAGCCAAATACGACTAGCGGGCCAAGAGACCCAGTACTTC. This translates into CASSQIRLAGQETQYF.

The chain is built from TRBV3-1 (or the pseudogene TRBV3-2) and TRBJ2-2; 9 bases match TRBD1. Germline values: CDR1 LGHDT, CDR2 YNNKEL (reference sequence). The V segment lost 1 base and the J segment 5 bases; nucleotides outside the gene matches: 11. CDR3 size: 18 residues. The CDR3 loop is CASSQARTGTGNTGELFF. The CDR3 DNA follows: TGTGCCAGCAGCCAAGCTCGAACCGGGACAGGGAATACCGGGGAGCTGTTTTTT.

CDR3 residues: CASSQVTAEETQYF. CDR3 coding DNA: TGTGCCAGCAGCCAAGTCACGGCGGAAGAGACCCAGTACTTC. The chain couples TRBV3-1 (or the pseudogene TRBV3-2) to TRBJ2-5; D is ambiguous. Germline CDR1 reads LGHDT; CDR2 reads YNNKEL (reference sequence). The CDR3 totals 14 residues. V was pared by 1 base and J by 3 bases, with 9 bases between.

This chain links TRBV3-1 (or the pseudogene TRBV3-2) with TRBJ2-7; 10 bases line up with TRBD2. This CDR3 comprises 17 residues. Germline V gives CDR1 LGHDT, CDR2 YNNKEL (reference sequence). The junction had 11 bases not matched to a gene; V was cut back by 2 bases and J by 4 bases. The CDR3 sequence: CASSQFNLASGGYEQYF. The CDR3, as DNA: TGTGCCAGCAGCCAATTTAATCTTGCTAGCGGGGGATACGAGCAGTACTTC.

V is TRBV18 and J is TRBJ2-1; the D gene is possibly TRBD2 (5 bases). Trimming took off 5 bases at V and 3 bases at J, with 14 bases between the two ends. Germline V gives CDR1 KGHSH, CDR2 LQKENI. This CDR3 region has 15 residues. The CDR3 nucleotides are TGTGCCAGCTCAACTGGACTCCCGATCTACAATGAGCAGTTCTTC. The encoded protein is CASSTGLPIYNEQFF.